This TCR beta chain was captured by sequencing in a study of CXCR3-negative and CXCR3-positive naive CD8 T cells. In germline, CDR1 is SEHNR, CDR2 FQNEAQ (reference sequence). This CDR3 spans 14 amino acids. The method, 5' RACE with UMI labels, was used to prepare the TRB cDNA libraries. Reanalyzing the 5' RACE reads, TCRdb keeps one entry per CDR3 protein, without DNA. This sample's table reports roughly 45,000 distinct CDR3 sequences. Notes on this clonotype: Its antigen is as yet unknown.

Findings of the study overall: Comparably high diversity marked both naive subsets, whereas memory CD8+ cells had much lower diversity. The level of CXCR3 expression partially decreased after cryopreservation; the majority of assays used fresh PBMCs.

This receptor was obtained from a human donor in good health. Some clones in this sample may be carry-over from other donors' samples. The sample taken for sequencing was naive CXCR3- CD8+ T cells from blood. Subset specified: CD45RO-CCR7+CD27+CD95- naive CD8+ T cells lacking CXCR3 (TNR3-). The chain joins TRBV7-9 to TRBJ2-7; TCRdb gives TRBD2 as the D gene, but with no DNA this cannot be confirmed. The CDR3 here is CASSQDAGPQEQYF.